Presented here are 19 T cell receptor beta chains from one specimen sequenced in a study of cytomegalovirus exposure and HLA in healthy donors. Primers: 60 Vbeta forward and 13 Jbeta reverse. Data came from immunoSEQ multiplex PCR; TCRdb stores just in-frame clones and leaves some out. The table includes some 140,000 clones, around 74% detected once. Sequencing was performed on PBMCs. These TCRs come from a man younger than 35 in good health and CMV-seropositive.

There are a few counts of this clone. The rearrangement uses TRBV19 and TRBJ1-1, with D perhaps TRBD1 (5 bases). V gave up 5 bases and J gave up 5 bases, with 18 bases separating them. Germline V gene lookup returns CDR1 LNHDA and CDR2 SQIVND (reference sequence). The CDR3 has 15 residues. CDR3 nucleotides: TGTGCCAGTAGTCCAGGACAACTCGGGCAAACTGAAGCTTTCTTT. This encodes CASSPGQLGQTEAFF.

The V call is TRBV29-1, the J call TRBJ1-2, with D maybe TRBD1 (6 bases). CDR1 and CDR2 (germline): SQVTM, ANQGSEA. V was trimmed by 7 bases and J by 5 bases, leaving 11 bases between them. CDR3 length equals 11 residues. CDR3 coding DNA: TGCAGCGCCACAGGGCCTTATGGCTACACCTTC. Residues: CSATGPYGYTF.

This chain links TRBV4-3 with TRBJ1-1; D uncertain. Trimming took 1 base from V and 0 from J, leaving 9 bases between them. Germline CDR1 LGHNA, CDR2 YSLEER. This CDR3 is built from 15 residues. CDR3 nucleotides: TGCGCCAGCAGCCAAGGAGAACGGGTGAACACTGAAGCTTTCTTT. It is translated as CASSQGERVNTEAFF.

The V and J genes are TRBV30 and TRBJ1-1, with D uncertain. The ends were cut back, 5 bases at V and 6 bases at J, with 10 bases in the middle. The germline CDR1 and CDR2 sequences are GTSNPN and SVGIG (reference sequence). This CDR3 is 11 amino acids long. The CDR3 DNA is TGTGCCTGGGGAGCATCGTCTGAAGCTTTCTTT. This codes for CAWGASSEAFF.

The gene calls are TRBV18 and TRBJ1-4; 9 bases are a match to TRBD1. From germline, CDR1 is KGHSH and CDR2 LQKENI. The CDR3 consists of 14 residues. V was clipped by 6 bases and J by 8 bases; unmatched bases: 7. CDR3 region: CASSQDRGGEKLFF. CDR3 DNA: TGTGCCAGCTCCCAAGACAGGGGGGGAGAAAAACTGTTTTTT. The complete variable domain, with remaining parts taken from reference TRBV18 and TRBJ1-4, reads NAGVMQNPRHLVRRRGQEARLRCSPMKGHSHVYWYRQLPEEGLKFMVYLQKENIIDESGMPKERFSAEFPKEGPSILRIQQVVRGDSAAYFCASSQDRGGEKLFFGSGTQLSVL.

This clone was found a few times. This chain links TRBV7-7 with TRBJ2-2, with D unresolved. Germline values: CDR1 SSHAT, CDR2 FNYEAQ (reference sequence). This CDR3 is 14 amino acids long. CDR3 sequence: CANRPLSRNGELFF. DNA of the CDR3: TGTGCTAATCGGCCCTTGTCTAGGAACGGGGAGCTGTTTTTT. The variable domain in full, completed from reference TRBV7-7 and TRBJ2-2, reads GAGVSQSPRYKVTKRGQDVTLRCDPISSHATLYWYQQALGQGPEFLTYFNYEAQPDKSGLPSDRFSAERPEGSISTLTIQRTEQRDSAMYRCANRPLSRNGELFFGEGSRLTVL.

This clone was counted a single time. The chain employs TRBV7-9 and TRBJ1-1; 7 bases fit TRBD1. V gave up 4 bases and J gave up 1 base; unmatched junction bases: 3. CDR1 is SEHNR, CDR2 FQNEAQ, per germline (reference sequence). The CDR3 contains 14 residues. CDR3 region: CASSSQGPNTEAFF. CDR3 bases: TGTGCCAGCAGCTCACAGGGGCCGAACACTGAAGCTTTCTTT. Supplemented by reference TRBV7-9 and TRBJ1-1, the full variable domain reads DTGVSQNPRHKITKRGQNVTFRCDPISEHNRLYWYRQTLGQGPEFLTYFQNEAQLEKSRLLSDRFSAERPKGSFSTLEIQRTEQGDSAMYLCASSSQGPNTEAFFGQGTRLTVV.

CDR3 sequence reads: CASSLSQGGVYEQYF. The CDR3 nucleotides read TGTGCCAGCAGCTTATCACAGGGGGGGGTCTACGAGCAGTACTTC. The genes are TRBV7-3 and TRBJ2-7; weak D call: TRBD1 (8 bases). CDR1 is SGHTA, CDR2 FQGTGA, per germline. Trimming stripped 2 bases from V and 3 bases from J, with 14 bases between. The CDR3 covers 15 residues.

This clone was detected once. V gene TRBV9 combines with J gene TRBJ1-2; possibly TRBD1 for D (5 bases). The germline gives CDR1 SGDLS, CDR2 YYNGEE. V was clipped by 5 bases and J by 4 bases, with 9 bases between them. This CDR3 has 12 residues. The CDR3 region has the DNA TGTGCCAGCAGTCAGGGTCCCTATGGCTACACCTTC. Amino acid sequence: CASSQGPYGYTF.

The chain joins TRBV4-2 to TRBJ2-7; TRBD2 agrees at 11 bases. J gave up 3 bases and V 4 bases, and 5 bases lay outside the gene matches. CDR1 LGHNA and CDR2 YNFKEQ come from the germline V gene. CDR3 length: 15 amino acids. The CDR3 DNA sequence: TGTGCCAGCAGCCCTATAGCGGGAGGGAACTACGAGCAGTACTTC. This codes for CASSPIAGGNYEQYF.

CDR3 region: CASRTDSSSYEQYF. The CDR3 DNA is TGTGCCAGCAGGACGGACAGCTCCTCCTACGAGCAGTACTTC. J is TRBJ2-7 and V is TRBV7-2; a possible D gene is TRBD1 (6 bases). Trimming cost V 6 bases and J 0 bases, with 12 bases left between them. This CDR3 spans 14 amino acids. CDR1 and CDR2 from the germline V gene are SGHTA and FQGNSA.

The V and J genes are TRBV7-2 and TRBJ2-7, with D possibly TRBD2 on 7 matching bases. V gave up 5 bases and J gave up 3 bases, with 17 bases separating them. This CDR3 is 15 amino acids long. Germline CDR1 SGHTA, CDR2 FQGNSA. CDR3 DNA: TGTGCCAGCAGCCCGAGGGGGACTAAACGCTACGAGCAGTACTTC. Translating it yields CASSPRGTKRYEQYF.

In its sample, this clone was seen a few times. The CDR3 nucleotides are TGTGCCAGCAGCCCTAGCGTGACTATCTCCTACGAGCAGTACTTC. This gives the protein CASSPSVTISYEQYF. The genes are TRBV7-8 and TRBJ2-7, with TRBD2 as a possible D gene (6 bases). The germline V gene has CDR1 SGHVS and CDR2 FQNEAQ. V lost 5 bases and J 0 bases, leaving 14 bases between the germline ends. This CDR3 contains 15 residues.

The chain recombines TRBV28 with TRBJ1-2; D gene uncertain. The germline CDR1 and CDR2 sequences are MDHEN and SYDVKM. The CDR3 covers 13 residues. V lost 2 bases, J lost 2 bases, and 6 bases lay in between. The DNA for the CDR3 is TGTGCCAGCAGTTTAGTCGAGAACTATGGCTACACCTTC. It yields the protein CASSLVENYGYTF.

This sequence joins TRBV6-5 and TRBJ1-1; D possibly corresponds to TRBD1 (6 bases). CDR1 and CDR2 from the germline V gene are MNHEY and SVGAGI. V was trimmed by 6 bases and J by 4 bases, leaving 12 bases between them. The CDR3 runs to 13 residues. The CDR3 DNA reads TGTGCCAGCAGCACTACAGGGTCCACTGAAGCTTTCTTT. This gives the protein CASSTTGSTEAFF.

Points on this clone: As the CDR3 is not closed by the conserved phenylalanine or tryptophan, this likely results from a read error. The chain links TRBV4-2 to TRBJ2-2; D is possibly TRBD2 (6 bases). Germline lookup yields CDR1 LGHNA and CDR2 YNFKEQ. V lost 2 bases, J lost 6 bases, and 13 bases lay in between. The CDR3 has 15 amino acids. DNA of the CDR3: TGTGCCAGCAGCCAACCGACTAGTCTGCCCGGGGAGCTGTTTGTT. It is translated as CASSQPTSLPGELFV.

V gene TRBV11-2 combines with J gene TRBJ2-7; D perhaps matches TRBD2 (5 bases). This CDR3 is built from 13 residues. V was cut by 1 base and J by 6 bases, with 10 bases left in between. CDR1 and CDR2 (germline): SGHAT, FQNNGV. Here the CDR3 reads CASSLGRAGEQYF. CDR3 DNA sequence: TGTGCCAGCAGCTTAGGGCGGGCGGGCGAGCAGTACTTC.

V and J are TRBV16 and TRBJ1-4, with D hard to call. Trimming cost V 4 bases and J 0 bases, with 12 bases left between them. The CDR3 length is 16 residues. Germline CDR1 reads KGHSY; CDR2 reads FQNENV. The CDR3 nucleotides are TGTGCCAGCAGCCCCCAAACAACCTCAACTAATGAAAAACTGTTTTTT. This sequence encodes CASSPQTTSTNEKLFF.

The rearrangement links TRBV19 to TRBJ1-1; TRBD1 is a possible D gene (5 bases). From germline, CDR1 is LNHDA and CDR2 SQIVND (reference sequence). V lost 1 base and J lost 4, with 7 bases in between. This CDR3 is 13 amino acids long. The CDR3 loop is CASSIAGPTEAFF. CDR3 DNA sequence: TGTGCCAGTAGTATAGCAGGGCCCACTGAAGCTTTCTTT.